These 15 T cell receptor beta chains were all obtained from the same sample, sequenced in a study of early T cells in non-severe SARS-CoV-2 infection. TCRdb reprocessed the 5' RACE reads via MiXCR and lists one record per CDR3 protein. The sample records under 65,000 distinct CDR3 sequences, 9.5% to 15% being singletons. What was sequenced was whole blood. These receptors were taken from an adult who was a healthcare worker with PCR-confirmed SARS-CoV-2 infection or an uninfected control (not recorded which).

This clonotype was counted only a few times. The chain is built from TRBV24-1 and TRBJ2-3; 14 nucleotides match TRBD2. The V gene end was trimmed by 12 bases and the J gene end by 0 bases; junction bases not matched to a gene: 7. CDR1 is KGHDR, CDR2 SFDVKD, per germline. The CDR3 loop spans 16 amino acids. CDR3 loop: CAASGTSGSSTDTQYF. In nucleotides, the CDR3 is TGTGCCGCTTCCGGGACTAGCGGGAGTAGCACAGATACGCAGTATTTT.

At least ten counts were recorded for this clonotype. The chain combines TRBV7-2 with TRBJ1-2, with TRBD1 matching over 7 bases. Germline CDR1 SGHTA, CDR2 FQGNSA. The CDR3 has 15 residues. The trim removed 5 bases at V and 8 bases at J, leaving 14 bases unmatched. The CDR3 loop reads CASSPDRVSLSGYTF. CDR3 coding DNA: TGTGCCAGCAGCCCCGACAGGGTTTCGCTCTCGGGCTACACCTTC.

The V call is TRBV12-3 or TRBV12-4, the J call TRBJ2-1; D is unresolved. This CDR3 comprises 14 residues. Trimming cost V 2 bases and J 5 bases, with 10 bases left between them. This chain's CDR3 is CASSLRSTHNEQFF. CDR3 nucleotide sequence: TGTGCCAGCAGTTTAAGGTCTACCCACAATGAGCAGTTCTTC.

The J gene is TRBJ2-5, the V gene TRBV28, with 7 bases matching TRBD2. The CDR3 is 14 amino acids. Trimming cost V 2 bases and J 3 bases; bases outside gene matches: 3. The germline V gene has CDR1 MDHEN and CDR2 SYDVKM. The CDR3 sequence is CASSLAGVEETQYF. The CDR3 DNA is TGTGCCAGCAGTTTAGCGGGGGTGGAAGAGACCCAGTACTTC.

The chain couples TRBV28 to TRBJ2-2; no definite D call. With 7 bases removed from V and 9 bases from J, the gap between germline ends came to 12 bases. Germline CDR1 MDHEN, CDR2 SYDVKM. The CDR3 has 12 amino acids. DNA of the CDR3: TGTGCCAGCATCTCCCGGCGCCGGGAGCTGTTTTTT. Its translation: CASISRRRELFF. The complete variable domain, with remaining parts taken from reference TRBV28 and TRBJ2-2, reads DVKVTQSSRYLVKRTGEKVFLECVQDMDHENMFWYRQDPGLGLRLIYFSYDVKMKEKGDIPEGYSVSREKKERFSLILESASTNQTSMYLCASISRRRELFFGEGSRLTVL.

This sequence joins TRBV9 and TRBJ2-3; 11 bases line up with TRBD2. Germline trimming cut 0 bases from V and 0 bases from J; bases unmatched to any gene: 6. Per germline, CDR1 SGDLS and CDR2 YYNGEE. The CDR3 has 18 amino acids. CDR3 sequence (DNA): TGTGCCAGCAGCGTAGGGCTAGCGGGAGGAACTAGCACAGATACGCAGTATTTT. Residues: CASSVGLAGGTSTDTQYF.

There are a few counts of this clonotype. The chain carries TRBV6-2 or TRBV6-3 and TRBJ2-3; TRBD2 matches at 14 bases. This CDR3 spans 17 amino acids. J lost 4 bases, V lost 1 base, and 4 bases had no gene match. In germline, CDR1 is MNHEY, CDR2 SVGEGT. The CDR3 coding sequence is TGTGCCAGCAGTTACTGGACGGGACTAGCGGGAGCAGATACGCAGTATTTT. Amino acid sequence: CASSYWTGLAGADTQYF.

This clonotype was seen only a few times. V usage is TRBV19 and J usage is TRBJ2-1; tentatively, D is TRBD1 (6 bases). CDR3 length equals 15 residues. Deletions cut 6 bases from V and 0 bases from J, with 12 bases between. The germline gives CDR1 LNHDA, CDR2 SQIVND (reference sequence). The DNA of the CDR3 is TGTGCCAGTAGCAGGGGTATAGACTCCTACAATGAGCAGTTCTTC. Its protein product is CASSRGIDSYNEQFF.

This clonotype was seen a handful of times. At one of its ends the junction is not consistent with the germline gene, which may arise from a read error. The chain is built from TRBV28 and TRBJ2-1; D is possibly TRBD2 (5 bases). From germline, CDR1 is MDHEN and CDR2 SYDVKM. This CDR3 has 13 residues. In nucleotides, the CDR3 is TGTGCCAGCAGGAGGGATACCTACGATGAGCAGTTCTTC. Translating it yields CASRRDTYDEQFF.

This clonotype was counted only a few times. The chain uses TRBV9 and TRBJ1-1; D gene uncertain. With 3 bases removed from V and 3 bases from J, the gap between germline ends came to 15 bases. CDR1 is SGDLS and CDR2 is YYNGEE in the germline V gene. This CDR3 region has 15 residues. Here the CDR3 DNA reads TGTGCCAGCAGCGCCTTGGTCGGGCAGGACACTGAAGCTTTCTTT. Its protein is CASSALVGQDTEAFF.

The chain uses TRBV2 and TRBJ1-1; D perhaps matches TRBD1 (6 bases). Germline values: CDR1 SNHLY, CDR2 FYNNEI. The CDR3 is 13 amino acids. V was trimmed by 5 bases and J by 5 bases, leaving 12 bases between them. The CDR3 loop reads CASSPGVRTEAFF. CDR3 sequence (DNA): TGTGCCAGCAGTCCAGGGGTGAGGACTGAAGCTTTCTTT.

The J gene is TRBJ1-1, the V gene TRBV28; D remains unclear. The CDR3 is 13 residues long. Germline V gives CDR1 MDHEN, CDR2 SYDVKM. Trimming took off 7 bases at V and 10 bases at J, with 19 bases between the two ends. The CDR3 region is CASTPLGGPRAFF. The CDR3 DNA follows: TGTGCCAGCACCCCCCTAGGCGGGCCTCGAGCTTTCTTT. The variable domain in full, completed from reference TRBV28 and TRBJ1-1, reads DVKVTQSSRYLVKRTGEKVFLECVQDMDHENMFWYRQDPGLGLRLIYFSYDVKMKEKGDIPEGYSVSREKKERFSLILESASTNQTSMYLCASTPLGGPRAFFGQGTRLTVV.

This clonotype was detected ten times or more. The gene calls are TRBV18 and TRBJ2-7; D is perhaps TRBD1 (5 bases). This CDR3 contains 15 residues. The germline V gene encodes CDR1 KGHSH and CDR2 LQKENI. With 3 bases removed from V and 5 bases from J, the gap between germline ends came to 17 bases. Here the CDR3 DNA reads TGTGCCAGCTCACCCCAGGCAGGGTCAGATCACGAGCAGTACTTC. It specifies CASSPQAGSDHEQYF.

This clonotype was counted at least ten times. The genes are TRBV19 and TRBJ2-7; D gene uncertain. CDR1 is LNHDA and CDR2 is SQIVND in the germline V gene (reference sequence). Trimming left V 4 bases short and J 1 base short, with 14 bases between. The CDR3 is 15 amino acids. The CDR3 loop is CASSSWSHQSYEQYF. The DNA of the CDR3 is TGTGCCAGTAGTAGCTGGAGTCACCAGTCCTACGAGCAGTACTTC.

This clonotype came up many times. The chain joins TRBV29-1 to TRBJ2-7; TRBD1 matches 8 bases. Trimming at V came to 2 bases and at J to 4 bases, leaving 4 bases not matched to a gene. Per germline, CDR1 SQVTM and CDR2 ANQGSEA. This CDR3 contains 13 residues. The CDR3 reads CSVEQGARYEQYF. CDR3 sequence (DNA): TGCAGCGTTGAACAGGGGGCGAGGTACGAGCAGTACTTC.